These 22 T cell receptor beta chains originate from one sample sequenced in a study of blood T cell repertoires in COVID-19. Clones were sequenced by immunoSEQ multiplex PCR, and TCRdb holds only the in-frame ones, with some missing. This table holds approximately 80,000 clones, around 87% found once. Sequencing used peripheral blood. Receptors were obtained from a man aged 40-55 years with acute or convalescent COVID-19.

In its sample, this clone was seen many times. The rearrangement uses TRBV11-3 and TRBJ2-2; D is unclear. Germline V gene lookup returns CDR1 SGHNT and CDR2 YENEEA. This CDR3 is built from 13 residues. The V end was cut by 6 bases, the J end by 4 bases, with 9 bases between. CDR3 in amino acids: CASSLYSTGELFF. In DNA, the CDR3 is TGTGCCAGCAGTCTTTACAGCACCGGGGAGCTGTTTTTT.

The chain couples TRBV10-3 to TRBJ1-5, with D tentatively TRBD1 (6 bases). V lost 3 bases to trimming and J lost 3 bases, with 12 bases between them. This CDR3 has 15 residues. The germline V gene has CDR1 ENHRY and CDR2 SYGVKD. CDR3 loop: CAISEKGGANQPQHF. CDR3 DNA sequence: TGTGCCATCAGTGAAAAGGGGGGGGCCAATCAGCCCCAGCATTTT.

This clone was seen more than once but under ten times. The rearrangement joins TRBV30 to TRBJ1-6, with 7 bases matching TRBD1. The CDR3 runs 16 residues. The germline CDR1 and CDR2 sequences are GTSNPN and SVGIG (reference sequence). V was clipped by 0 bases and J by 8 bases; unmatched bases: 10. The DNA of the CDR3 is TGTGCCTGGAGTGTACGGAGAGGGCAGGGGGATTCACCCCTCCACTTT. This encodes CAWSVRRGQGDSPLHF.

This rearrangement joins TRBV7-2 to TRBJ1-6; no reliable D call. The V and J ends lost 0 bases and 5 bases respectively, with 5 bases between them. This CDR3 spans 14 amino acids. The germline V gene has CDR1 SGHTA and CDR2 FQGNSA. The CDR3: CASSLAQDNSPLHF. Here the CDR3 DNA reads TGTGCCAGCAGCTTAGCCCAGGATAATTCACCCCTCCACTTT.

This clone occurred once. The CDR3 here is CATSNYADTEAFF. The CDR3 DNA reads as TGTGCCACCAGCAACTACGCCGACACTGAAGCTTTCTTT. J is TRBJ1-1 and V is TRBV15; D remains ambiguous. Deletions cut 4 bases from V and 3 bases from J, with 9 bases between. The CDR3 is made up of 13 amino acids. Germline lookup yields CDR1 LNHNV and CDR2 YYDKDF (reference sequence).

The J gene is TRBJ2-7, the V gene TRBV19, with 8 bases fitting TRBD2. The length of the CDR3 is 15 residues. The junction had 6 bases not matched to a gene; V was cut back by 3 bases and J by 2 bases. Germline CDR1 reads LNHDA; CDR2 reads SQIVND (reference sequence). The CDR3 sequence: CASSISGGPPYEQYF. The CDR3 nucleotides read TGTGCCAGTAGTATCTCGGGAGGGCCCCCCTACGAGCAGTACTTC.

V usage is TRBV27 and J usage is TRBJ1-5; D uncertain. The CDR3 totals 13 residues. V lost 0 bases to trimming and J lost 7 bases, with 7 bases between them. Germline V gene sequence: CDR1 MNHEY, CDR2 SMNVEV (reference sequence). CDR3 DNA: TGTGCCAGCAGTTTATCGGTGGAGCAGCCCCAGCATTTT. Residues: CASSLSVEQPQHF.

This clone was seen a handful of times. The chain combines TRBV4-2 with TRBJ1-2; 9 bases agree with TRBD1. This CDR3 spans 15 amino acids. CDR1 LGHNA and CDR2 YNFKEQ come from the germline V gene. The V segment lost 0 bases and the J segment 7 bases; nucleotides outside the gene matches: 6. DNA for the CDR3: TGTGCCAGCAGCCAAGACTCACAGGGGGCTGGTGGCTACACCTTC. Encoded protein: CASSQDSQGAGGYTF.

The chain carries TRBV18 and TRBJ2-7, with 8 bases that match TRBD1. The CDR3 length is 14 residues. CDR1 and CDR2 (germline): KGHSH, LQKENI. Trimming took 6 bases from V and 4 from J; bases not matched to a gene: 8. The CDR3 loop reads CASSSGTGTYEQYF. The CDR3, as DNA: TGTGCCAGCTCCTCCGGGACAGGCACTTACGAGCAGTACTTC.

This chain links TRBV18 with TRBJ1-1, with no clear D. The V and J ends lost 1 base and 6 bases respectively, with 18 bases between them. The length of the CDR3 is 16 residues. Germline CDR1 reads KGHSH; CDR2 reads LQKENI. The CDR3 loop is CASSPLGGGIQPEAFF. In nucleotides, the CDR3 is TGTGCCAGCTCACCACTGGGCGGCGGGATCCAACCTGAAGCTTTCTTT.

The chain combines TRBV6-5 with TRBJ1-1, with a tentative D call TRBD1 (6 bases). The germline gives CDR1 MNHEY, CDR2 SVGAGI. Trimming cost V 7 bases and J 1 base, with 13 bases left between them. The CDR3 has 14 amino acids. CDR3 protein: CASILMDRNTEAFF. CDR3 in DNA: TGTGCCAGCATACTAATGGACAGGAACACTGAAGCTTTCTTT.

The CDR3 DNA reads TGTGCCAGCACCGGGACTAGTGGCACAGATACGCAGTATTTT. This encodes CASTGTSGTDTQYF. V and J are TRBV2 and TRBJ2-3; TRBD2 aligns across 8 bases. Germline loops: CDR1 SNHLY, CDR2 FYNNEI. Trimming removed 7 bases from V and 1 base from J; junction bases left unmatched: 4. The CDR3 is 14 amino acids.

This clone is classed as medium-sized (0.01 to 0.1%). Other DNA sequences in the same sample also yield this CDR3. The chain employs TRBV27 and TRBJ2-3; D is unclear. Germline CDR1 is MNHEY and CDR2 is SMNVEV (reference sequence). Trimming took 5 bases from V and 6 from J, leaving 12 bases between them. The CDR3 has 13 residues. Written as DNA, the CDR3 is TGTGCCAGCAGTCTGAGTCCTGCGGATACGCAGTATTTT. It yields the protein CASSLSPADTQYF.

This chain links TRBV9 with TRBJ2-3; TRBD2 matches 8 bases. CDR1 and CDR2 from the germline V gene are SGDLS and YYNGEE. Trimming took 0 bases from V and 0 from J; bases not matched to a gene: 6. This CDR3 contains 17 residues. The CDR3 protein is CASSVGSGGPSTDTQYF. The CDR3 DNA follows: TGTGCCAGCAGCGTAGGAAGCGGGGGCCCTAGCACAGATACGCAGTATTTT.

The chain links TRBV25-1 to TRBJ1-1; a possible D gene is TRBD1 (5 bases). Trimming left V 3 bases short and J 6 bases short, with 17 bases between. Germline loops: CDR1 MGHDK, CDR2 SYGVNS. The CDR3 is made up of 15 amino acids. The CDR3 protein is CASSDTTGVGAEAFF. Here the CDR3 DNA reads TGTGCCAGCAGTGACACAACGGGGGTTGGCGCTGAAGCTTTCTTT.

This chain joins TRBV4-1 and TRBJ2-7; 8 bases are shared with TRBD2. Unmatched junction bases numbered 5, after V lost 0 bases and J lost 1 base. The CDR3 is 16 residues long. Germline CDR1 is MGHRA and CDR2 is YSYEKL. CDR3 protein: CASSQERTSGSYEQYF. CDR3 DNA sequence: TGCGCCAGCAGCCAAGAACGAACTAGCGGTTCCTACGAGCAGTACTTC.

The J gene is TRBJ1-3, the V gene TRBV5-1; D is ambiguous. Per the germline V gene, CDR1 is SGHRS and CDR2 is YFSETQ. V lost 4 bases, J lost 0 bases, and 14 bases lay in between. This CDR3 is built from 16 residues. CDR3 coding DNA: TGCGCCAGCAGCCCAACCGACTGGAGCTCTGGAAACACCATATATTTT. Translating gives CASSPTDWSSGNTIYF.

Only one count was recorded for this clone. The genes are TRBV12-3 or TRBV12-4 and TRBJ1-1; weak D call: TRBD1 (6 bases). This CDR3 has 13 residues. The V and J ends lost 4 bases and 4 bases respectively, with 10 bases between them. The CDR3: CASSSSRGTEAFF. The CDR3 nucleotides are TGTGCCAGCAGTTCAAGCAGGGGCACTGAAGCTTTCTTT.

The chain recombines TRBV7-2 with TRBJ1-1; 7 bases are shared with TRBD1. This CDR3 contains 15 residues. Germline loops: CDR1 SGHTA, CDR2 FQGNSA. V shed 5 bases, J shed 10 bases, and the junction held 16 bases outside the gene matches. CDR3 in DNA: TGTGCCAGCAGCCACGAAGAGACAGGGCCGGGGAGAGCTTTCTTT. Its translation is CASSHEETGPGRAFF.

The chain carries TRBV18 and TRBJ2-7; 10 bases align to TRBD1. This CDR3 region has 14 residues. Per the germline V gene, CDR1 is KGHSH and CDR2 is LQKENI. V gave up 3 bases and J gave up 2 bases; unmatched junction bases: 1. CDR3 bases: TGTGCCAGCTCACCGGACAGGGGGACCTACGAGCAGTACTTC. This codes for CASSPDRGTYEQYF.

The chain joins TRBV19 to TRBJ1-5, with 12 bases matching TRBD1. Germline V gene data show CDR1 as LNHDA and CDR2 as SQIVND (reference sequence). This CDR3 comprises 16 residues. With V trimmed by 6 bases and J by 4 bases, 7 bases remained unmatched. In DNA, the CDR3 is TGTGCCAGTAGGCCCGGGACAGGGGGCCAAAATCAGCCCCAGCATTTT. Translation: CASRPGTGGQNQPQHF.

The CDR3 spells CASSSRTGRGSRETQYF. CDR3 DNA sequence: TGTGCCAGCAGCTCGCGGACAGGGAGGGGGTCGAGAGAGACCCAGTACTTC. The V call is TRBV11-2, the J call TRBJ2-5; perhaps TRBD1 as D (8 bases). CDR1 is SGHAT, CDR2 FQNNGV, per germline. The V and J ends lost 4 bases and 4 bases respectively, with 22 bases between them. The CDR3 totals 17 residues.